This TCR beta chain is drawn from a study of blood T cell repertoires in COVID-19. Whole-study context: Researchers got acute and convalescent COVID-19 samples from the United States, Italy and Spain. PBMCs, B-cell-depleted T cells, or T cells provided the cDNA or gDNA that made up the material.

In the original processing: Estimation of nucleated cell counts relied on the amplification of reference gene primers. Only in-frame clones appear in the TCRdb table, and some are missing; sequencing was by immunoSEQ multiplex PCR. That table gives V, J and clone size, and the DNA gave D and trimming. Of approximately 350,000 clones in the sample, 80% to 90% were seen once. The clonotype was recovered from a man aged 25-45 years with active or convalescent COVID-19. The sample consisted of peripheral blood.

In nucleotides, the CDR3 is TGTGCCAGCAGTTACTTGGGATCAGGGTCCTCACCCCTCCACTTT. Its protein product is CASSYLGSGSSPLHF. The chain is built from TRBV6-5 and TRBJ1-6; a weak D match, TRBD1 (5 bases). The CDR3 totals 15 residues. The germline V gene has CDR1 MNHEY and CDR2 SVGAGI. Trimming removed 1 base from V and 10 bases from J, with 14 bases in between.